The 8 T cell receptor beta chains reported below all come from one sample, sequenced in a study of T cell changes during pregnancy in multiple sclerosis (dated by TCRdb to the late 2010s). Receptor amplification or capture employed the immunoSEQ multiplex PCR assay. In its TCRdb copy, this immuneACCESS table keeps in-frame sequences only and misses some clones. Where compared with another copy, unresolved V genes explain less than half of these, and the others have no known cause. The sample table contains approximately 110,000 clones; only one count was recorded for roughly 92% of them. The leading ten clones occupy around 3.2% of the sample. The sample in question was peripheral blood, obtained after pregnancy. These TCRs come from a female donor with multiple sclerosis, enrolled in a pregnancy study.

V and J are TRBV6-1 and TRBJ2-7; 14 bases are a match to TRBD2. Germline CDR1 reads MNHNS; CDR2 reads SASEGT. The CDR3 length is 15 residues. With V trimmed by 6 bases and J by 5 bases, 6 bases remained unmatched. This chain's CDR3 is CASSPGLAGVDEQYF. In DNA form, the CDR3 reads TGTGCCAGCAGCCCGGGACTAGCGGGGGTGGACGAGCAGTACTTC.

The chain carries TRBV7-9 and TRBJ1-2; TRBD1 might be the D (5 bases). The CDR3 covers 13 residues. Germline assignment: CDR1 SEHNR and CDR2 FQNEAQ (reference sequence). V lost 3 bases and J lost 2, with 7 bases in between. For the CDR3, the DNA is TGTGCCAGCAGCTTCCGACAGAACTATGGCTACACCTTC. Amino acids: CASSFRQNYGYTF.

The rearrangement links TRBV29-1 to TRBJ1-5; weak D call: TRBD1 (5 bases). V was clipped by 7 bases and J by 0 bases, with 25 bases between them. Germline V CDR1 and CDR2: SQVTM, ANQGSEA. The CDR3 is made up of 18 amino acids. CDR3 sequence reads: CSALFRDSTGDSNQPQHF. In DNA form, the CDR3 reads TGCAGCGCCCTTTTCCGGGACTCCACGGGGGATAGCAATCAGCCCCAGCATTTT.

The CDR3 coding sequence is TGTGCCAGCAGCTTAGACAGGATCCCTAACTATGGCTACACCTTC. Encoded protein: CASSLDRIPNYGYTF. The chain uses TRBV7-8 and TRBJ1-2, with D perhaps matching TRBD1 (5 bases). Germline V lookup: CDR1 SGHVS, CDR2 FQNEAQ. The germline V and J ends were trimmed by 1 base and 0 bases, with 9 bases remaining between them. The CDR3 is made up of 15 amino acids.

The chain uses TRBV6-5 and TRBJ1-6, with 8 nucleotides matching TRBD1. The CDR3 extends over 14 amino acids. Germline V gives CDR1 MNHEY, CDR2 SVGAGI. V lost 6 bases to trimming and J lost 9 bases; unmatched junction nucleotides: 7. The CDR3 region has the DNA TGTGCCAGCAGGCAACGTGGACAGGGTTCACCCCTCCACTTT. It codes for CASRQRGQGSPLHF.

V and J are TRBV5-1 and TRBJ1-4; 7 bases are a match to TRBD1. CDR3 length: 15 residues. V lost 1 base, J lost 4 bases, and 4 bases stayed unmatched. The germline V gene has CDR1 SGHRS and CDR2 YFSETQ. CDR3 residues: CASSLQAGGNEKLFF. The DNA of the CDR3 is TGCGCCAGCAGCTTGCAGGCAGGGGGTAATGAAAAACTGTTTTTT.

The rearrangement links TRBV2 to TRBJ2-7, with 7 bases identical to TRBD2. This CDR3 region has 16 residues. Germline-derived CDR1 and CDR2 are SNHLY and FYNNEI. Trimming took 5 bases from V and 3 from J; bases not matched to a gene: 13. The CDR3 DNA sequence: TGTGCCAGCAGTACCGACTGGCGGGGGACTTTCTACGAGCAGTACTTC. Amino acids: CASSTDWRGTFYEQYF.

This sequence joins TRBV18 and TRBJ2-2, with D perhaps TRBD1 (6 bases). Looked up from germline, CDR1 is KGHSH and CDR2 is LQKENI. This CDR3 comprises 16 residues. The V and J ends lost 0 bases and 6 bases respectively, with 14 bases between them. CDR3 loop: CASSPPGQGPSGELFF. The CDR3 DNA follows: TGTGCCAGCTCACCACCGGGACAAGGTCCATCCGGGGAGCTGTTTTTT.